This entry is about one T cell receptor (beta chain). The germline gives CDR1 SNHLY, CDR2 FYNNEI. V lost 5 bases and J lost 3, with 14 bases in between. This CDR3 contains 14 residues. Uncultured naive and memory CD4+ T cells supplied DNA for deep TCR-beta sequencing. The table came from immunoSEQ multiplex PCR; TCRdb's copy has only in-frame clones and leaves some out. The repertoire holds around 12,000 clones, with about 90% as singletons. These data are taken from a study of CD4 T cells in relation to SARS-CoV-2 and coronaviruses. Study information: Of the patients, under 10 were male, a few female, two Hispanic. Crossreactive spike epitopes shared across donors were mapped to their HLA restriction.

The sequenced sample was naive CD4+ T cells from PBMCs. Subset given: naive CD4+ T cells isolated by negative enrichment. This chain links TRBV2 with TRBJ2-7; D not certain. The sequence derives from an adult with COVID-19. The CDR3: CASSPMKTNYEQYF. The CDR3 DNA follows: TGTGCCAGCAGTCCTATGAAGACAAACTACGAGCAGTACTTC.